This passage covers 17 T cell receptor beta chains from one sample sequenced in a study of T cell repertoires in cytomegalovirus infection. TCRdb processed the reads anew with MiXCR; each CDR3 protein has one entry. The table includes a few hundred thousand distinct CDR3 sequences, approximately 46% detected once. These receptors are not linked to any known antigen. Sequencing was performed on cultured PBMCs, taken from culture after CMV antigen stimulation. Every receptor here comes from a human donor in good health (CMV status not recorded). Some clones in this sample may be carry-over from other donors' samples.

The chain links TRBV12-3 or TRBV12-4 to TRBJ2-7; D is undetermined. This CDR3 has 12 residues. V was clipped by 8 bases and J by 2 bases, with 10 bases between them. Here the CDR3 reads CASASPPYEQYF. Here the CDR3 DNA reads TGTGCCAGCGCGAGCCCCCCCTACGAGCAGTACTTC.

The gene calls are TRBV15 and TRBJ1-2; TRBD1 agrees at 7 bases. Germline-derived CDR1 and CDR2 are LNHNV and YYDKDF (reference sequence). The CDR3 is 15 amino acids. Trimming took 8 bases from V and 2 from J; bases not matched to a gene: 11. The CDR3 DNA reads TGTGCCACCCAGGGGGTGGGCAGAATAAACTATGGCTACACCTTC. It is translated as CATQGVGRINYGYTF.

The sample holds many counts of this clonotype. The rearrangement joins TRBV6-1 to TRBJ2-4; D unresolved. V lost 0 bases to trimming and J lost 0 bases, with 6 bases between them. The V gene's germline CDR1 is MNHNS and CDR2 SASEGT. This CDR3 has 15 residues. CDR3 amino acids: CASSEAPGAKNIQYF. The CDR3 DNA reads as TGTGCCAGCAGTGAAGCGCCGGGAGCCAAAAACATTCAGTACTTC.

This clonotype was counted ten times or more. This chain uses TRBV6-5 with TRBJ1-1, with D perhaps matching TRBD1 (5 bases). The CDR3 is made up of 12 amino acids. V was pared by 5 bases and J by 4 bases, with 8 bases between. Germline V gene data show CDR1 as MNHEY and CDR2 as SVGAGI. The CDR3 sequence: CASSRGGTEAFF. Here the CDR3 DNA reads TGTGCCAGCAGTCGGGGGGGCACTGAAGCTTTCTTT.

This clonotype was observed at least ten times. The chain employs TRBV7-2 and TRBJ1-5, with D possibly TRBD1 on 5 matching bases. This CDR3 region has 15 residues. V gave up 6 bases and J gave up 2 bases, with 14 bases separating them. Per germline, CDR1 SGHTA and CDR2 FQGNSA. Here the CDR3 DNA reads TGTGCCAGCAGTCTGACTGGGGGAGGCAATCAGCCCCAGCATTTT. Its protein product is CASSLTGGGNQPQHF. Full variable domain (outside the CDR3, taken from reference TRBV7-2 and TRBJ1-5): GAGVSQSPSNKVTEKGKDVELRCDPISGHTALYWYRQSLGQGLEFLIYFQGNSAPDKSGLPSDRFSAERTGGSVSTLTIQRTQQEDSAVYLCASSLTGGGNQPQHFGDGTRLSIL.

This clonotype was picked up a small number of times. V is TRBV18 and J is TRBJ1-1; D gene unclear. The CDR3 has 13 amino acids. Trimming pared 3 bases from V and 1 base from J, leaving 6 bases between. The germline CDR1 and CDR2 sequences are KGHSH and LQKENI. The CDR3 here is CASSPHGNTEAFF. In DNA form, the CDR3 reads TGTGCCAGCTCACCTCACGGGAACACTGAAGCTTTCTTT.

Only a few counts were recorded for this clonotype. The chain is built from TRBV29-1 and TRBJ1-2; no reliable D call. This CDR3 spans 11 amino acids. The V gene lost 8 bases and the J gene lost 4 bases, with 11 bases spanning the gap. Germline CDR1 reads SQVTM; CDR2 reads ANQGSEA. The DNA for the CDR3 is TGCAGCTTGACCAACGTCTATGGCTACACCTTC. Its protein product is CSLTNVYGYTF.

The V call is TRBV6-6, the J call TRBJ2-7; 7 bases agree with TRBD1. The CDR3 is made up of 14 amino acids. The J segment lost 6 bases and the V segment lost 6 bases, leaving 11 bases of the junction unmatched. Germline V CDR1 and CDR2: MNHNY, SVGAGI (reference sequence). CDR3 coding DNA: TGTGCCAGCAGCCCCGATGACAGGGAATCCGAGCAGTACTTC. It translates to CASSPDDRESEQYF.

The sample holds many counts of this clonotype. The chain uses TRBV7-2 and TRBJ2-1, with 7 nucleotides matching TRBD2. With V trimmed by 1 base and J by 4 bases, 4 bases remained unmatched. This CDR3 contains 15 residues. Germline V gene lookup returns CDR1 SGHTA and CDR2 FQGNSA. CDR3 residues: CASSLELAAYNEQFF. DNA of the CDR3: TGTGCCAGCAGCTTAGAGCTAGCGGCTTACAATGAGCAGTTCTTC.

This chain joins TRBV7-9 and TRBJ2-5; 8 bases match TRBD2. The CDR3 totals 16 residues. J gave up 4 bases and V 0 bases, and 7 bases lay outside the gene matches. CDR1 and CDR2 from the germline V gene are SEHNR and FQNEAQ (reference sequence). CDR3 sequence (DNA): TGTGCCAGCAGCTTAGCTGGCGGGGGGACCCGAGAGACCCAGTACTTC. Translated: CASSLAGGGTRETQYF.

The chain uses TRBV20-1 and TRBJ2-3; D tentatively reads TRBD1 or TRBD2 (5 bases each). From germline, CDR1 is DFQATT and CDR2 SNEGSKA (reference sequence). Trimming pared 3 bases from V and 4 bases from J, leaving 17 bases between. The CDR3 totals 15 residues. As DNA, the CDR3 is TGCAGTGCTAGGTTCGGCTTTTGGGGGTCAGATACGCAGTATTTT. This encodes CSARFGFWGSDTQYF.

The gene calls are TRBV5-1 and TRBJ2-5; 7 nucleotides line up with TRBD2. CDR3 length equals 17 residues. With 0 bases clipped from V and 5 bases from J, the junction kept 13 bases outside the gene matches. The germline V gene has CDR1 SGHRS and CDR2 YFSETQ. CDR3 in DNA: TGCGCCAGCAGCTTGGTAGGGAGGGTGAGCGTCCAGGAGACCCAGTACTTC. Its translation: CASSLVGRVSVQETQYF.

The chain uses TRBV12-5 and TRBJ2-2; 8 nucleotides line up with TRBD2. Germline CDR1 reads LGHNT; CDR2 reads FRNRAP. The CDR3 is 15 residues long. Trimming cost V 5 bases and J 0 bases; bases outside gene matches: 2. This CDR3 reads CASGPTSANTGELFF. In DNA, the CDR3 is TGTGCTAGTGGTCCGACTAGCGCGAACACCGGGGAGCTGTTTTTT.

V is TRBV19 and J is TRBJ2-3; a possible D gene is TRBD2 (6 bases). The germline V and J ends were trimmed by 5 bases and 10 bases, with 10 bases remaining between them. Germline V gene sequence: CDR1 LNHDA, CDR2 SQIVND (reference sequence). CDR3 length equals 11 residues. This chain's CDR3 is CASSGGLAQYF. As DNA, the CDR3 is TGTGCCAGTAGTGGGGGACTGGCGCAGTATTTT.

V and J are TRBV27 and TRBJ1-4; D unclear. CDR1 and CDR2 from the germline V gene are MNHEY and SMNVEV (reference sequence). Deletions cut 0 bases from V and 4 bases from J, with 9 bases between. The CDR3 contains 15 residues. CDR3 in DNA: TGTGCCAGCAGTTTATCAGGGTGGGGTAATGAAAAACTGTTTTTT. Its translation: CASSLSGWGNEKLFF.

The V and J genes are TRBV7-2 and TRBJ1-5; TRBD1 is a possible D gene (6 bases). The germline CDR1 and CDR2 sequences are SGHTA and FQGNSA. The CDR3 length is 15 residues. The V end was cut by 5 bases, the J end by 6 bases, with 17 bases between. CDR3 sequence: CASSEVRGGAQPQHF. The CDR3 nucleotides are TGTGCCAGCAGCGAAGTCCGAGGGGGGGCTCAGCCCCAGCATTTT.

This clonotype was recorded at least ten times. This chain connects TRBV28 to TRBJ2-1; D is possibly TRBD1 (6 bases). The germline V and J ends were trimmed by 7 bases and 8 bases, with 18 bases remaining between them. Germline V lookup: CDR1 MDHEN, CDR2 SYDVKM. This CDR3 is built from 14 residues. The CDR3 reads CASTGPRTVDEQFF. The CDR3 DNA reads TGTGCCAGCACGGGCCCTCGGACAGTAGATGAGCAGTTCTTC.